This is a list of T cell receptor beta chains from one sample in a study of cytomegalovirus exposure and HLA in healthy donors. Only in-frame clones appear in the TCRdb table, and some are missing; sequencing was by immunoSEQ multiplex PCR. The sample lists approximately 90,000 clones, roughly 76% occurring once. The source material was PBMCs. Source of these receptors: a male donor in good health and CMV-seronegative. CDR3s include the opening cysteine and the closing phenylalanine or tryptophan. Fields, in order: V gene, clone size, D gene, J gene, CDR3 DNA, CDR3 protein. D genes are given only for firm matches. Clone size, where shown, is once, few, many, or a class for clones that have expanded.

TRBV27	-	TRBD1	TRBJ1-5	TGTGCCAGCAGTGTCCGCAGGGGGCAAGGGGACAATCAGCCCCAGCATTTT	CASSVRRGQGDNQPQHF
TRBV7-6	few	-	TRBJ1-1	TGTGCCAGCAGCCCGACAGGCCCTGAAGCTTTCTTT	CASSPTGPEAFF
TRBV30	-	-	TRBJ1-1	TGTGCCTGGAGTATACAGGGGAACACTGAAGCTTTCTTT	CAWSIQGNTEAFF
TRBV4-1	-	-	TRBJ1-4	TGCGCCAGCAGCCAGGCAGGGAGGGTGGGTGAAAAACTGTTTTTT	CASSQAGRVGEKLFF
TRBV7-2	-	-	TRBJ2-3	TGTGCCAGCAGTCATGGTACAAAACGCACAGATACGCAGTATTTT	CASSHGTKRTDTQYF
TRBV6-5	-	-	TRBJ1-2	TGTGCCAGCAGTTACTCGGAGGGGTCGGGAGGCTACACCTTC	CASSYSEGSGGYTF
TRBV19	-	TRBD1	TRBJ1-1	TGTGCCAGTAGTATAGAAGGACAGGGGGCTGAAGCTTTCTTT	CASSIEGQGAEAFF
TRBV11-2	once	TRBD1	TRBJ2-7	TGTGCCAGCAGCTTCTCAGGACAGGGGGCCGACGAGCAGTACTTC	CASSFSGQGADEQYF
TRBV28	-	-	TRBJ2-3	TGTGCCAGCAGTTGGGGGGTGGTTGGAGATACGCAGTATTTT	CASSWGVVGDTQYF
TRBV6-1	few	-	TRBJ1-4	TGTGCCAGCAGTGATGCGCCGACTTCTAATGAAAAACTGTTTTTT	CASSDAPTSNEKLFF
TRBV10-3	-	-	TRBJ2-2	TGTGCCATCTCACAGACGAACACCGGGGAGCTGTTTTTT	CAISQTNTGELFF
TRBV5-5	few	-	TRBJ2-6	TGTGCCAGCAGCCCGGCGGGGAACTCTGGGGCCAACGTCCTGACTTTC	CASSPAGNSGANVLTF
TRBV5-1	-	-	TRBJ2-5	TGCGCCAGCAGCCCGGTCGGAGAGACCCAGTACTTC	CASSPVGETQYF
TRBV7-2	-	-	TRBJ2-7	TGTGCCAGCAGCCAAGCCTCCTACGAGCAGTACTTC	CASSQASYEQYF
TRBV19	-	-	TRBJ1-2	TGTGCCAGTAGTGAGCAGGTTTCTACCTATGGCTACACCTTC	CASSEQVSTYGYTF
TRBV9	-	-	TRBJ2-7	TGTGCCAGCAGCGTAGGAGGCCCGAGCTACGAGCAGTACTTC	CASSVGGPSYEQYF
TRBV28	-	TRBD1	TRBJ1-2	TGTGCCAGCAGTGACAGGGACTATGGCTACACCTTC	CASSDRDYGYTF
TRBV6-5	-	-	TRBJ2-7	TGTGCCAGCAGTTACGGGGCCCATTACGAGCAGTACTTC	CASSYGAHYEQYF
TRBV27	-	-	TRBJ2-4	TGTGCCAGCAGTGGTGAAGGGGAATTGAACATTCAGTACTTC	CASSGEGELNIQYF
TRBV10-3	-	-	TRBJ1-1	TGTGCCATCAGTCTACAGGGATCCAACACTGAAGCTTTCTTT	CAISLQGSNTEAFF
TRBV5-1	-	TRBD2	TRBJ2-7	TGCGCCAGCAGCTTGTCTAGCGGCTCCTACGAGCAGTACTTC	CASSLSSGSYEQYF
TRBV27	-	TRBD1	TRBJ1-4	TGTGCCAGCAGTCGGCAGGGGGTAGTCGGAAAACTGTTTTTT	CASSRQGVVGKLFF
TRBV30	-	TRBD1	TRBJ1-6	TGTGCCGCACCAGGGGGTAATTCACCCCTCCACTTT	CAAPGGNSPLHF
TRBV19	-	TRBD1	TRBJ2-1	TGTGCCAGTAGTATACAGGGACAGGTCAATGAGCAGTTCTTC	CASSIQGQVNEQFF
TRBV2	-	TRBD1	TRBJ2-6	TGTGCCAGCTATACAGGACAGGGGACTGGGGCCAACGTCCTGACTTTC	CASYTGQGTGANVLTF
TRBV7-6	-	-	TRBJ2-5	TGTGCCAGCAGCTCCAGACATACAAATCTACAAGAGACCCAGTACTTC	CASSSRHTNLQETQYF
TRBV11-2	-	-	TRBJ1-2	TGTGCCAGCAGCTTTCGATCTGGAGATGGCTACACCTTC	CASSFRSGDGYTF
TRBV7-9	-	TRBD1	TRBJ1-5	TGTGCCAGCAGCCGTATACAGGGGAATCAGCCCCAGCATTTT	CASSRIQGNQPQHF
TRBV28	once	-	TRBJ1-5	TGTGCCAGCAGCCGACACGGGACACTTAGCAATCAGCCCCAGCATTTT	CASSRHGTLSNQPQHF
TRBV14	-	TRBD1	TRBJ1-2	TGTGCCAGCAGCCAAGCGGGACAGGCACGACCTAACTATGGCTACACCTTC	CASSQAGQARPNYGYTF
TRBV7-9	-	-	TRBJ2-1	TGTTCCAGCAGCTGGGAGGCGAATGAGCAGTTCTTC	CSSSWEANEQFF
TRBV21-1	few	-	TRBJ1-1	TGTGCCAGCAGCAATCAGGGGAAGGAGAACACTGAAGCTTTCTTT	CASSNQGKENTEAFF
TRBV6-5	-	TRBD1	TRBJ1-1	TGTGCCAGCAGCGTTGACAGGGACACTGAAGCTTTCTTT	CASSVDRDTEAFF
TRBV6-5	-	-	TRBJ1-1	TGTGCCAGCAGTTACTCAGGGGCGAACACTGAAGCTTTCTTT	CASSYSGANTEAFF
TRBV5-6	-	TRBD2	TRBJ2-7	TGTGCCAGCAGCTTTTCGGGAGGCGGGCAGTACTTC	CASSFSGGGQYF
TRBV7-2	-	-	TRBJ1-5	TGTGCCAGCAGCTTATACTTTGACAGACTCAGCAATCAGCCCCAGCATTTT	CASSLYFDRLSNQPQHF
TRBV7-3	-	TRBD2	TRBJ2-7	TGTGCCAGCAGCCAGCGGGGGGGCGACGAGCAGTACTTC	CASSQRGGDEQYF